The table lists the clone carrying this T cell receptor (beta chain) with a few counts. Antigen unknown. The sample belongs to a study of T cells after yellow fever vaccination. Study-level findings and limits: Only a minor proportion of clonotypes was detected across both CD4 and CD8 compartments.

Looked up from germline, CDR1 is DFQATT and CDR2 is SNEGSKA (reference sequence). This CDR3 comprises 14 residues. Trimming left V 0 bases short and J 5 bases short, with 11 bases between. A single record per CDR3 protein comes from TCRdb applying MiXCR to the 5' RACE reads. Of 400,000 or so distinct CDR3 sequences in the sample, around a tenth were seen once. The chain has TRBV20-1 and TRBJ1-5; the D is unclear. This material consisted of PBMCs, taken on the day of the first yellow fever vaccination. The clonotype comes from a man aged 18 to 30 who received the YFV17D yellow fever vaccine. In DNA, the CDR3 is TGCAGTGCTAGAGATAGAGGGTACTATCAGCCCCAGCATTTT. This gives the protein CSARDRGYYQPQHF.